The subject of this entry is one T cell receptor beta chain. Its antigen is not known. The sample originates from a study of vaccination effects on CD4 cells after COVID-19. In the ViraFEST assay, antigen-specific CD4+ clonotypes were identified by expansion after peptide-pool stimulation. Following 10 days of culture, CD4+ T cells were isolated. The person was diagnosed with PCR-confirmed SARS-CoV-2 infection between March and December 2020. The trim removed 9 bases at V and 2 bases at J, leaving 4 bases unmatched. CDR1 is LGHNT, CDR2 FRNRAP, per germline. This CDR3 has 13 residues. TCRdb keeps only in-frame clones here, not all; method: immunoSEQ multiplex PCR. The data show tens of thousands of clones, about two thirds seen once. The study, taken as a whole, reports: New vaccine-induced clones made up most post-vaccine spike-reactive clones in convalescents.

This material consisted of CD4+ T cells from PBMCs cultured with a peptide pool, taken before COVID-19 vaccination. The source of this sequence is a human donor who had a prior SARS-CoV-2 infection. The chain has TRBV12-5 and TRBJ1-5; 7 bases fit TRBD1. Here the CDR3 DNA reads TGTGCTAGCGCCGGGACAGGCAATCAGCCCCAGCATTTT. Translated: CASAGTGNQPQHF.